This T cell receptor beta chain was sequenced in a study of radiotherapy plus CTLA-4 blockade in lung cancer. Here immunoSEQ multiplex PCR was the method, and the copy in TCRdb shows in-frame clones only, minus some. The sample has some 62,000 clones, approximately 77% seen once. Germline CDR1 is GTSNPN and CDR2 is SVGIG (reference sequence). Trimming removed 4 bases from V and 4 bases from J, with 11 bases in between. The CDR3 sequence is 13 residues long. This clonotype was sampled from a human donor with non-small cell lung cancer who had a complete response to radiotherapy plus ipilimumab. Here the sequenced sample was peripheral blood, taken from a patient treated with radiotherapy plus ipilimumab. The chain couples TRBV30 to TRBJ1-3; D unresolved. Here the CDR3 DNA reads TGTGCCTGGACCCTGGGAGGCGGAAACACCATATATTTT. The encoded protein is CAWTLGGGNTIYF.